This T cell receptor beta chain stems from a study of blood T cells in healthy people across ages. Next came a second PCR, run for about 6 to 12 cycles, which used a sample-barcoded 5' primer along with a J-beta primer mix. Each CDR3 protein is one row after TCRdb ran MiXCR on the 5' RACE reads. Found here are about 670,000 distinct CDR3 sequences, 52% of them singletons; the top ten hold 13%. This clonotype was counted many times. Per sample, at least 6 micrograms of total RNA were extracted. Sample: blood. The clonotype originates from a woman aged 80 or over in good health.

The CDR3 sequence: CAISESNQRKNIQYF. Here the CDR3 DNA reads TGTGCCATCAGTGAGTCGAATCAACGCAAAAACATTCAGTACTTC. This chain uses TRBV10-3 with TRBJ2-4; D gene uncertain. The CDR3 totals 15 residues. Trimming cost V 0 bases and J 3 bases, with 9 bases left between them. CDR1 and CDR2 from the germline V gene are ENHRY and SYGVKD.